This T cell receptor beta chain was captured in a study of T cell changes during pregnancy in multiple sclerosis. Assay: immunoSEQ multiplex PCR; the TCRdb copy retains only in-frame clones and omits some. The data hold approximately 47,000 clones, with nearly 95% observed a single time. This CDR3 spans 13 amino acids. Germline V gene data show CDR1 as SGHTA and CDR2 as FQGTGA. V shed 5 bases and J shed 5 bases, with 12 bases lying between them. This receptor was taken from a female donor with multiple sclerosis, enrolled in a pregnancy study. Here the sequenced sample was CD4+ T cells from peripheral blood mononuclear cells, taken in the first trimester of pregnancy. The chain is built from TRBV7-3 and TRBJ2-5, with D perhaps matching TRBD2 (6 bases). Written as DNA, the CDR3 is TGTGCCAGCAGCATCGGGACTCGCGAGACCCAGTACTTC. It translates to CASSIGTRETQYF.